This T cell receptor beta chain appears in the sequencing data of a study of prognosis after radiotherapy for stage I lung cancer. Details on this clonotype: Its cognate antigen is unknown. Compared with germline, one end of the junction differs, possibly owing to a read error.

Genomic DNA was the source, and TCR beta CDR3 was amplified from it by two-round multiplex PCR. First-round PCR, the initial amplification, used primers specific to each TRBV and TRBJ gene. Each CDR3 protein is one row after TCRdb ran MiXCR on the multiplex PCR reads. This table holds 20,000 to 25,000 distinct CDR3 sequences, roughly 40% found once. Study-wide results and caveats: Lower Shannon entropy after stereotactic body radiation therapy was observed in patients who went on to develop distant metastases.

Germline CDR1 reads MDHEN; CDR2 reads SYDVKM. This CDR3 spans 13 amino acids. This sequence originates from a donor over 45 with non-small cell lung cancer. The chain couples TRBV28 to TRBJ1-5; 10 bases are shared with TRBD1. The input for sequencing was PBMCs, taken before or after stereotactic body radiation therapy (not recorded which). DNA for the CDR3: TGTGCCGGCAGACAGGGGGCCGATCAGCCACAGCATTTT. The encoded protein is CAGRQGADQPQHF. The full variable domain, its missing parts supplied by reference TRBV28 and TRBJ1-5, is DVKVTQSSRYLVKRTGEKVFLECVQDMDHENMFWYRQDPGLGLRLIYFSYDVKMKEKGDIPEGYSVSREKKERFSLILESASTNQTSMYLCAGRQGADQPQHFGDGTRLSIL.